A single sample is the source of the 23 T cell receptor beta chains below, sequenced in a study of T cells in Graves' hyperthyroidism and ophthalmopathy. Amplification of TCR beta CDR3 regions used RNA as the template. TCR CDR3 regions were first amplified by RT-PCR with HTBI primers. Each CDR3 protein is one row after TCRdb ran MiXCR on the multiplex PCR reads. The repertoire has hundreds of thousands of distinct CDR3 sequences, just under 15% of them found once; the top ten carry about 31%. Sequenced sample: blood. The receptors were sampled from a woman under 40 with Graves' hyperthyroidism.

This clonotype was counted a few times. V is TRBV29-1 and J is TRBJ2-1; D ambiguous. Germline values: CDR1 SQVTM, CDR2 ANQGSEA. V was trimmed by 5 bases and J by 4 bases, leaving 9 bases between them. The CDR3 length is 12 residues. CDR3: CSVPVSYNEQFF. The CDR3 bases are TGCAGCGTTCCAGTTTCTTACAATGAGCAGTTCTTC.

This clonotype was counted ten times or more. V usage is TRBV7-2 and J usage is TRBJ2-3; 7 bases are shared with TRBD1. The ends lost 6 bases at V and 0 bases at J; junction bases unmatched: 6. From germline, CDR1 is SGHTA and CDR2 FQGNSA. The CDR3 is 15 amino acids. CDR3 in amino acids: CASRPDRVSTDTQYF. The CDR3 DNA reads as TGTGCCAGCAGACCAGACAGGGTTAGCACAGATACGCAGTATTTT. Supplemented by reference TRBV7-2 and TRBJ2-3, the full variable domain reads GAGVSQSPSNKVTEKGKDVELRCDPISGHTALYWYRQSLGQGLEFLIYFQGNSAPDKSGLPSDRFSAERTGGSVSTLTIQRTQQEDSAVYLCASRPDRVSTDTQYFGPGTRLTVL.

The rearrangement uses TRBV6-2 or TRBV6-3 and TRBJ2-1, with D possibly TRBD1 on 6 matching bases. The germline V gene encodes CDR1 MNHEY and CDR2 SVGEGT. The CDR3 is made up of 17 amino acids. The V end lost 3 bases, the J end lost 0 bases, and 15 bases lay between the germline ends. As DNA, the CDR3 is TGTGCCAGCAGTTATCTAGGACAGCTAAGCTCCTACAATGAGCAGTTCTTC. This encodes CASSYLGQLSSYNEQFF.

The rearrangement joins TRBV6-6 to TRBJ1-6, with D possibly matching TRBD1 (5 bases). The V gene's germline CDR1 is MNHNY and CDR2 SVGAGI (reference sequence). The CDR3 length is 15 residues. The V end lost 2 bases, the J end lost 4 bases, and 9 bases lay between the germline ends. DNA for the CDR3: TGTGCCAGCAGTTACGAGGGGTTGTATAATTCACCCCTCCACTTT. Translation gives CASSYEGLYNSPLHF.

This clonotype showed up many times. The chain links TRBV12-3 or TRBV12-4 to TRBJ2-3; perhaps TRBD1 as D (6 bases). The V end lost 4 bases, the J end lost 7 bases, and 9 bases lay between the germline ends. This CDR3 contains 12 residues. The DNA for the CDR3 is TGTGCCAGCAGTTCCCAGGGGAATACGCAGTATTTT. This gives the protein CASSSQGNTQYF.

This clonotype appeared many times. As DNA, the CDR3 is TGTGCCAGCAGTTCACCCGGGACTCCGGGGAACGGTGGGACTAGCTCGCCCTACGAGCAGTACTTC. Translated: CASSSPGTPGNGGTSSPYEQYF. The V and J genes are TRBV11-2 and TRBJ2-7; 9 nucleotides match TRBD2. J gave up 2 bases and V 6 bases, and 29 bases lay outside the gene matches. CDR3 length: 22 residues. The germline V gene has CDR1 SGHAT and CDR2 FQNNGV.

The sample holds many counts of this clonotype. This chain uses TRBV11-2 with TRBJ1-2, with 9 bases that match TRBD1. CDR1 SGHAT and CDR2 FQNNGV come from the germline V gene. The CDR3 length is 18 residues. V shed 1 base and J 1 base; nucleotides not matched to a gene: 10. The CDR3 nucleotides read TGTGCCAGCAGCTTAGGACAGCACAGGGGGCAAAGTAACTATGGCTACACCTTC. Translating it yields CASSLGQHRGQSNYGYTF.

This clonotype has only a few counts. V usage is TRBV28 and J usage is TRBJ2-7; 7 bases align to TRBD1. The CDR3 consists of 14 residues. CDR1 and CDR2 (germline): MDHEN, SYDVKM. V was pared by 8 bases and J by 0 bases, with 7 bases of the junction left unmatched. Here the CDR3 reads CASEFTGASYEQYF. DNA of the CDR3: TGTGCCAGCGAATTCACAGGGGCCTCCTACGAGCAGTACTTC.

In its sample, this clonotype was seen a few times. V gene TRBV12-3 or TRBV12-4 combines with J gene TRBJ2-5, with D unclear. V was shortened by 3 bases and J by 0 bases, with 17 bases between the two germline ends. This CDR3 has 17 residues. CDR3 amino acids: CASSLFAGRSYQETQYF. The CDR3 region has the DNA TGTGCCAGCAGTTTGTTCGCCGGGCGGAGCTACCAAGAGACCCAGTACTTC.

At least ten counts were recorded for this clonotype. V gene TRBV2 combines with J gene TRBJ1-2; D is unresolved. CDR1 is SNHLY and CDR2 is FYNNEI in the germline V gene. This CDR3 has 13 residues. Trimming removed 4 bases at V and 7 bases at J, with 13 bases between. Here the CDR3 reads CASSVFGVSGYTF. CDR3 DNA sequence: TGTGCCAGCAGTGTATTTGGGGTGTCTGGCTACACCTTC.

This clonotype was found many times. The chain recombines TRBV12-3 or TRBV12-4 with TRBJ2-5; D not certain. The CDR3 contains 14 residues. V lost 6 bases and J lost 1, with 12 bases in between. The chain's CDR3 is CASRFSGGQETQYF. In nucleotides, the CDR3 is TGTGCCAGCAGATTCTCGGGCGGCCAAGAGACCCAGTACTTC.

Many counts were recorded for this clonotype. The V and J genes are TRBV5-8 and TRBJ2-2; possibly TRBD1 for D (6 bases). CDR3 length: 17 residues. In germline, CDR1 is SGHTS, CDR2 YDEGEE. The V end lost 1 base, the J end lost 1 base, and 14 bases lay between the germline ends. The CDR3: CASSLNRQAMNTGELFF. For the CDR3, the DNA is TGTGCCAGCAGCTTGAATCGACAGGCGATGAACACCGGGGAGCTGTTTTTT.

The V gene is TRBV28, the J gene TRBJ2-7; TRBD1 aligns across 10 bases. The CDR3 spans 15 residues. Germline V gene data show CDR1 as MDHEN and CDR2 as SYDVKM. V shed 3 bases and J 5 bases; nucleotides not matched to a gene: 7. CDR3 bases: TGTGCCAGCAGTTTGGTGGGACAGGGGAGAGACGAGCAGTACTTC. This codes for CASSLVGQGRDEQYF.

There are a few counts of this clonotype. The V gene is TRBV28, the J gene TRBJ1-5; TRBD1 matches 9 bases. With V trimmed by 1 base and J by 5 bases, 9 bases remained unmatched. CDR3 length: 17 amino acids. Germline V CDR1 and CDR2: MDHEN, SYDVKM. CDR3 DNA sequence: TGTGCCAGCAGTTTATATACCGGGACAGGGTACGATCAGCCCCAGCATTTT. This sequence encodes CASSLYTGTGYDQPQHF.

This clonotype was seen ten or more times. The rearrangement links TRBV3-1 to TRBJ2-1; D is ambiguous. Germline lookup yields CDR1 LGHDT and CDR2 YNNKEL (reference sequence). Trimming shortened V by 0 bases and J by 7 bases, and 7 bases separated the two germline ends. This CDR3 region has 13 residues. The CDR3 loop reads CASSQDPRNEQFF. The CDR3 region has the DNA TGTGCCAGCAGCCAAGATCCTCGGAATGAGCAGTTCTTC.

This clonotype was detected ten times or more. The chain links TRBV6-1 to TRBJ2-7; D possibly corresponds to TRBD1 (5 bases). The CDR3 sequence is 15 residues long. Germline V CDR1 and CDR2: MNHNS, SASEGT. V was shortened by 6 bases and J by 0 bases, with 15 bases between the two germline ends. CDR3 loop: CASSYLQGLSYEQYF. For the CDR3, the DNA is TGTGCCAGCAGCTACCTGCAGGGTCTCTCCTACGAGCAGTACTTC.

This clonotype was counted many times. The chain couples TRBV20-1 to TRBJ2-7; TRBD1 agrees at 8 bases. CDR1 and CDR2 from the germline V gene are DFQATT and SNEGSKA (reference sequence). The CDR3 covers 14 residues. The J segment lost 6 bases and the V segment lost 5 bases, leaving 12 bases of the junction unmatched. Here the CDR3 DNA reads TGCAGTGCTTCCGCAGGGGGCATTCAAGGCGAGCAGTACTTC. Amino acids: CSASAGGIQGEQYF.

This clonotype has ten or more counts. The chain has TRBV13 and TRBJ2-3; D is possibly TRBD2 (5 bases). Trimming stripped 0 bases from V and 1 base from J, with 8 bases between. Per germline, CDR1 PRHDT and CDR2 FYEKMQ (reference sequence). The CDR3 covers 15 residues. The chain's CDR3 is CASSLGGKGTDTQYF. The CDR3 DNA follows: TGTGCCAGCAGCTTAGGCGGGAAAGGCACAGATACGCAGTATTTT.

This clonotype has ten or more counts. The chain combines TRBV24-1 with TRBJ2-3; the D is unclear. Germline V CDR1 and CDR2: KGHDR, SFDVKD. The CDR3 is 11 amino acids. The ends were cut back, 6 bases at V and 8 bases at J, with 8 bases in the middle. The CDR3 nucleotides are TGTGCCACCAGTAACCCGAGTACGCAGTATTTT. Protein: CATSNPSTQYF.

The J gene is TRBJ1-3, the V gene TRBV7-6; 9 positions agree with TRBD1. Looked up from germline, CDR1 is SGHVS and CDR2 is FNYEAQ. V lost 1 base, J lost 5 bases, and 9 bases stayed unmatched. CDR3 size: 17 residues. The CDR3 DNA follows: TGTGCCAGCAGCTTAGGCACCGGGACAGGGATCAGAAACACCATATATTTT. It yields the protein CASSLGTGTGIRNTIYF.

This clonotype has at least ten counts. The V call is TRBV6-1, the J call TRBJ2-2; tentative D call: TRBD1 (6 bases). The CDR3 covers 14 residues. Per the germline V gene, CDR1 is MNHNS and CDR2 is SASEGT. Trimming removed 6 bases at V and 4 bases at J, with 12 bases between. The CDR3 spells CASRQGTTTGELFF. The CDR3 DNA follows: TGTGCCAGCAGACAGGGTACAACCACCGGGGAGCTGTTTTTT.

As DNA, the CDR3 is TGTGCCAGCAGCCGGGGGGCAGGGTCAACAGATACGCAGTATTTT. This gives the protein CASSRGAGSTDTQYF. The chain uses TRBV5-6 and TRBJ2-3; D perhaps matches TRBD2 (7 bases). V dropped 4 bases and J dropped 3 bases, with 15 bases sitting between them. This CDR3 has 15 amino acids. CDR1 is SGHDT and CDR2 is YYEEEE in the germline V gene.

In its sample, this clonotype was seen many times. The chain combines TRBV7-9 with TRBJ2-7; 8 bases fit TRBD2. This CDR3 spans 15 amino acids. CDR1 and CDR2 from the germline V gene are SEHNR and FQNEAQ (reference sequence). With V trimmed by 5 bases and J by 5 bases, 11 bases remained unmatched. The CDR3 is CASSPTSGRFNEQYF. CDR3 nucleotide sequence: TGTGCCAGCAGCCCTACTAGCGGTCGCTTCAACGAGCAGTACTTC.